This T cell receptor beta chain was sequenced for a study of graft-versus-host responses after intestinal transplantation. A note on this clone: Its antigen is undetermined.

This CDR3 contains 13 residues. Germline V gene data show CDR1 as ENHRY and CDR2 as SYGVKD. Trimming removed 6 bases from V and 4 bases from J, with 9 bases in between. Broader study findings: Early post-transplant HvG declines showed an association with peak circulating GvH clone levels. The authors found GvH clones in recipient marrow, some appearing first in ileum or blood.

Clones were read by immunoSEQ multiplex PCR, and TCRdb kept only the in-frame ones, dropping some. The sample holds about 110,000 clones, around 90% seen once. The TCR sequence derives from a human donor who was the organ donor for an intestinal transplant. The V gene is TRBV10-3, the J gene TRBJ2-2; D unclear. Here the sequenced sample was unstimulated CD4+ T cells sorted from spleen or lymph node cells, taken before transplant. CDR3 DNA: TGTGCCATCAGAGACCAAATCACCGGGGAGCTGTTTTTT. Translation: CAIRDQITGELFF.